This TCR beta chain was recorded in a study of cytomegalovirus exposure and HLA in healthy donors. Findings and caveats of the study: The productive fraction for most TCR beta V segments was about 87% or about 30% in an earlier analysis. HLA-A and HLA-B allele assignments for most subjects were reportedly predicted accurately using TCR beta sequences.

The CDR3 covers 14 residues. Germline CDR1 and CDR2: SGHTA and FQGNSA. A note on this clone: Its cognate antigen is unknown. An end of the junction differs from the germline gene, which may be a read error. Distinct nucleotide sequences in the sample also encode this CDR3.

A multiplex PCR was run with 60 Vbeta primers and 13 Jbeta primers. Some clones are missing from TCRdb's copy, which holds only in-frame ones; the method was immunoSEQ multiplex PCR. The table shows approximately 100,000 clones, with approximately 70% occurring only once. Sequenced: PBMCs. The rearrangement links TRBV7-2 to TRBJ1-5; TRBD1 might be the D (6 bases). This clonotype was obtained from a man aged 45-65 years in good health and CMV-seronegative. The CDR3 loop is CASSLGGGGRPQHF. The CDR3 region has the DNA TGTGCCAGTAGCTTAGGGGGGGGAGGGAGGCCCCAGCATTTT. Together with reference TRBV7-2 and TRBJ1-5, the CDR3 gives the full variable domain: GAGVSQSPSNKVTEKGKDVELRCDPISGHTALYWYRQSLGQGLEFLIYFQGNSAPDKSGLPSDRFSAERTGGSVSTLTIQRTQQEDSAVYLCASSLGGGGRPQHFGDGTRLSIL.